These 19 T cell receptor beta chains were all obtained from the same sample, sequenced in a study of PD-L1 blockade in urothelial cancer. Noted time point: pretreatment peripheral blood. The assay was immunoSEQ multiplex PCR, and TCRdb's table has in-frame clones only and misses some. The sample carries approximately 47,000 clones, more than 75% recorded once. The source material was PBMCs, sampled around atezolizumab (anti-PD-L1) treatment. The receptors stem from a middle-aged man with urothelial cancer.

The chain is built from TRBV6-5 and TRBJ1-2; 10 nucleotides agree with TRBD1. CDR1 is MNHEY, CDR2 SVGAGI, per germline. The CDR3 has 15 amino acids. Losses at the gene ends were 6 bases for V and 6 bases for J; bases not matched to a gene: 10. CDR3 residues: CASSLPPGQGNGYTF. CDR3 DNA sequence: TGTGCCAGCAGCCTGCCACCGGGACAGGGGAATGGCTACACCTTC.

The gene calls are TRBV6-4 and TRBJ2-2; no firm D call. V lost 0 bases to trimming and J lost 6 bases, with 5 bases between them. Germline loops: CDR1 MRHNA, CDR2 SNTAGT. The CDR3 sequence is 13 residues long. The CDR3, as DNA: TGTGCCAGCAGTGACTCAAGCGCCGGGGAGCTGTTTTTT. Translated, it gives CASSDSSAGELFF.

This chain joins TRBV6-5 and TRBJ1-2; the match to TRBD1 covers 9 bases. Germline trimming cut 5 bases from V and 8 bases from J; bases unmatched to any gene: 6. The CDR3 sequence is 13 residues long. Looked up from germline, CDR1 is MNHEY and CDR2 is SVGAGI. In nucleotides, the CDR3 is TGTGCCAGCAGTGGCCGGACAGGGGACGGCTACACCTTC. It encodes CASSGRTGDGYTF.

The CDR3 DNA follows: TGTGCCAGCAGCTTAGCTTTGGTGGGCTCGGCTGAAGCTTTCTTT. It is translated as CASSLALVGSAEAFF. The chain recombines TRBV11-2 with TRBJ1-1; D gene ambiguous. Germline V lookup: CDR1 SGHAT, CDR2 FQNNGV. Between the trimmed V and J ends, which lost 1 base and 6 bases, there was a span of 15 bases. The CDR3 contains 15 residues.

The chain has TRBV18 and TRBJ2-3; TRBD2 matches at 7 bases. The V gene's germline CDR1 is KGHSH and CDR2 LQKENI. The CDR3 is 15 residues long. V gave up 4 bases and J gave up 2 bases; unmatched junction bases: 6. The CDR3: CASSRGDYPTDTQYF. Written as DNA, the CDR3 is TGTGCCAGCTCACGGGGGGACTATCCCACAGATACGCAGTATTTT. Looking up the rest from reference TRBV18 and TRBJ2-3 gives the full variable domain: NAGVMQNPRHLVRRRGQEARLRCSPMKGHSHVYWYRQLPEEGLKFMVYLQKENIIDESGMPKERFSAEFPKEGPSILRIQQVVRGDSAAYFCASSRGDYPTDTQYFGPGTRLTVL.

Here the CDR3 DNA reads TGTGCCAGTAGTATAGATCCCGGGAAGAGCAATCAGCCCCAGCATTTT. Its protein is CASSIDPGKSNQPQHF. This rearrangement joins TRBV19 to TRBJ1-5, with no clear D. The CDR3 is 16 residues long. The germline CDR1 and CDR2 sequences are LNHDA and SQIVND (reference sequence). The V end was cut by 0 bases, the J end by 1 base, with 10 bases between.

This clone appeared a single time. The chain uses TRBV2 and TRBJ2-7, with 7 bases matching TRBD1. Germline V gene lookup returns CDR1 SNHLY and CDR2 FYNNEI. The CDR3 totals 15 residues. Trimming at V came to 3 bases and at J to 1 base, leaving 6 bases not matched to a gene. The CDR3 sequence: CASSDRTGRSYEQYV. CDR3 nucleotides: TGTGCCAGCAGTGACCGGACAGGCCGTTCCTACGAGCAGTACGTC.

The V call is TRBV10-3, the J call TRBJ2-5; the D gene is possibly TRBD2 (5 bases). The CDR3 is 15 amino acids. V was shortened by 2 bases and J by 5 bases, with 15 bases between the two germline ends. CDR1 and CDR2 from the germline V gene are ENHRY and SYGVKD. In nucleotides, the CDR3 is TGTGCCATCAGTGAGACTGGACTGGGTGGGGAGACCCAGTACTTC. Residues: CAISETGLGGETQYF.

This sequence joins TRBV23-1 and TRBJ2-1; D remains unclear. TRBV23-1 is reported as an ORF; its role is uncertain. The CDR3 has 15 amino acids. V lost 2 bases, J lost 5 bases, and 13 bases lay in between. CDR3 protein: CASSQGRTNDNEQFF. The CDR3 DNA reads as TGCGCCAGCAGTCAAGGCAGAACAAACGACAATGAGCAGTTCTTC.

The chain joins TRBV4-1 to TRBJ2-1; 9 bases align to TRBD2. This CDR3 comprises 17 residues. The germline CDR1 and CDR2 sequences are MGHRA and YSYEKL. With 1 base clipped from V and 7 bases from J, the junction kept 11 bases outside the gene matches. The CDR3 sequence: CASSQVVGAGGRNEQFF. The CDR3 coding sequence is TGCGCCAGCAGCCAAGTAGTAGGAGCGGGGGGAAGGAATGAGCAGTTCTTC.

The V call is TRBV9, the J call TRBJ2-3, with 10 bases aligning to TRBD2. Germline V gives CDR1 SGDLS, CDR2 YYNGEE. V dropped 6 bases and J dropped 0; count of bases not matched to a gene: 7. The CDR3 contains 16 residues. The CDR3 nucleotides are TGTGCCAGCACCAGAGGACTAGCGGCTAGCACAGATACGCAGTATTTT. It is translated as CASTRGLAASTDTQYF.

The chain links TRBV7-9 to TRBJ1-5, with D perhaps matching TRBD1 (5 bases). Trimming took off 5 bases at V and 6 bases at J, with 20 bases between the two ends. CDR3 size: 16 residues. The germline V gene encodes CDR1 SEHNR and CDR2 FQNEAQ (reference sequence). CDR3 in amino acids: CASSAQGFRGGQPQHF. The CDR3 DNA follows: TGTGCCAGCAGCGCCCAAGGGTTTAGGGGAGGTCAGCCCCAGCATTTT.

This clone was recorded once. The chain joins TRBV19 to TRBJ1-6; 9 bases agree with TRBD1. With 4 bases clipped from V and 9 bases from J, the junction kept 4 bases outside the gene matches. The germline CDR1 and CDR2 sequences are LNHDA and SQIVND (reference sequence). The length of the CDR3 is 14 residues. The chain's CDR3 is CASSTQGAGSPLHF. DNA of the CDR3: TGTGCCAGTAGTACACAGGGGGCTGGTTCACCCCTCCACTTT.

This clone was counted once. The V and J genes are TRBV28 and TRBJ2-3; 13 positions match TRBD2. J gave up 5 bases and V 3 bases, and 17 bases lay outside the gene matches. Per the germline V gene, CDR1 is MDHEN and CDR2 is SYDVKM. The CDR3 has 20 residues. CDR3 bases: TGTGCCAGCAGTTTTCCCGGGACTAGCGGGGTTAGAAGCGAGAGAGATACGCAGTATTTT. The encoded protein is CASSFPGTSGVRSERDTQYF.

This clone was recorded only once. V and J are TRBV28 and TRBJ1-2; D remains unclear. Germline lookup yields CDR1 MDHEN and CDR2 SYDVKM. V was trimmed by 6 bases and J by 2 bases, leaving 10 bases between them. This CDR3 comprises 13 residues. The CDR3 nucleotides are TGTGCCAGCAGACCGGGAGGAAACTATGGCTACACCTTC. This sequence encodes CASRPGGNYGYTF.

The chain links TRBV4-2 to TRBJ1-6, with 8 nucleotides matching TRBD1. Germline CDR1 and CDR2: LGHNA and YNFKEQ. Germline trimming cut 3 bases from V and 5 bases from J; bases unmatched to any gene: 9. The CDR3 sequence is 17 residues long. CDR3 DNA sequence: TGTGCCAGCAGCCACCCCCGAGGACAGGGTAATAATTCACCCCTCCACTTT. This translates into CASSHPRGQGNNSPLHF.

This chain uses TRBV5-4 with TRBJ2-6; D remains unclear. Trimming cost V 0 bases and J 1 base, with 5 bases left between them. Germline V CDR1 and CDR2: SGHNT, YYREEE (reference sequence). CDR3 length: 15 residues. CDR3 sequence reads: CASSLAGSGANVLTF. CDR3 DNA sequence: TGTGCCAGCAGCTTGGCGGGTTCTGGGGCCAACGTCCTGACTTTC.

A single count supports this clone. Written as DNA, the CDR3 is TGTGCCAGCAGGATACAGGCGAAGGGGAATTCACCCCTCCACTTT. It is translated as CASRIQAKGNSPLHF. The chain carries TRBV6-6 and TRBJ1-6; D might be TRBD1 (5 bases). Trimming stripped 6 bases from V and 7 bases from J, with 16 bases between. This CDR3 region has 15 residues. Germline CDR1 reads MNHNY; CDR2 reads SVGAGI (reference sequence).

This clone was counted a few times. The CDR3 spells CASSPRTSGAYEQYF. The CDR3 DNA is TGTGCCAGCTCACCTCGGACTAGCGGAGCCTACGAGCAGTACTTC. The chain links TRBV18 to TRBJ2-7, with 10 bases identical to TRBD2. Unmatched junction bases numbered 4, after V lost 3 bases and J lost 2 bases. The CDR3 length is 15 residues. CDR1 and CDR2 (germline): KGHSH, LQKENI.